Sequencing of this T cell receptor beta chain was carried out in a study of response to subunit inactivated influenza vaccine. Notes on the study in general: Authors suggested that a seasonal influenza vaccination recruits few new T cells each time.

The V segment lost 4 bases and the J segment 1 base; nucleotides outside the gene matches: 9. The CDR3 is 16 amino acids. The V gene's germline CDR1 is SGHNT and CDR2 YYREEE (reference sequence). One entry per CDR3 protein results from TCRdb running MiXCR on the RT-PCR reads. The profile shows about 650,000 distinct CDR3 sequences, less than 20% of them singletons. Note on this clonotype: Its antigen is unknown.

This clonotype originated in a man between 50 and 59 years old who received an inactivated influenza vaccine. V and J are TRBV5-4 and TRBJ2-5; 8 nucleotides line up with TRBD1. Material: PBMCs from blood, obtained 11 to 12 days after vaccination. This CDR3 reads CASSPRTGKSQETQYF. In DNA form, the CDR3 reads TGTGCCAGCAGCCCCAGGACAGGGAAGTCCCAAGAGACCCAGTACTTC.